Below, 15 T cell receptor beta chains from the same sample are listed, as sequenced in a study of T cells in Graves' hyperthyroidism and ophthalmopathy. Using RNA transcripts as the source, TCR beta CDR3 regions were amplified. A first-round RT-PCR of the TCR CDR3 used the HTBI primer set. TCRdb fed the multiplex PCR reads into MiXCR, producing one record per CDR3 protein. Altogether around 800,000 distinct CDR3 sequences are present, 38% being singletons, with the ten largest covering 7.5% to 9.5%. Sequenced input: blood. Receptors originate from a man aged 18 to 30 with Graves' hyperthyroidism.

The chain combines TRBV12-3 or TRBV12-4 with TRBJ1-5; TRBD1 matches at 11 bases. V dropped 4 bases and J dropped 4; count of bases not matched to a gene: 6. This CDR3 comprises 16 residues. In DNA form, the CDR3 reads TGTGCCAGCAGTTACTCCCGGGACAGGGGGAATCAGCCCCAGCATTTT. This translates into CASSYSRDRGNQPQHF.

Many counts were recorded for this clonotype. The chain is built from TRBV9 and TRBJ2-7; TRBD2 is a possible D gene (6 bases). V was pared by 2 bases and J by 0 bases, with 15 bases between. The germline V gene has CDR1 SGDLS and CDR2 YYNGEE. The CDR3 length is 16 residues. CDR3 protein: CASSVRRDSTSYEQYF. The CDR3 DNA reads TGTGCCAGCAGCGTGCGCCGGGACTCAACCTCCTACGAGCAGTACTTC.

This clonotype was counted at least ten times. As DNA, the CDR3 is TGCAGCGCATTAGAGGGCAGCAACACCGGGGAGCTGTTTTTT. This translates into CSALEGSNTGELFF. The rearrangement uses TRBV29-1 and TRBJ2-2, with a tentative D call TRBD2 (5 bases). This CDR3 comprises 14 residues. Germline V lookup: CDR1 SQVTM, CDR2 ANQGSEA. V lost 7 bases and J lost 2, with 14 bases in between.

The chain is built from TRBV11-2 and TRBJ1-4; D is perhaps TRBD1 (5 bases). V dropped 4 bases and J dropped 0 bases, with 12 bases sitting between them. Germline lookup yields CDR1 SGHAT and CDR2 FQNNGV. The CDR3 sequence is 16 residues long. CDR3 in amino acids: CASSSHGGATNEKLFF. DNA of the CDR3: TGTGCCAGCAGCTCCCACGGGGGTGCAACTAATGAAAAACTGTTTTTT.

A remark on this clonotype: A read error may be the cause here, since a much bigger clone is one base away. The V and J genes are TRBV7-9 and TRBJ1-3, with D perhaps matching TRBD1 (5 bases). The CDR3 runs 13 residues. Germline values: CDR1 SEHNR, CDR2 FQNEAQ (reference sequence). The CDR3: CACSDSPGNTIYF. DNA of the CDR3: TGTGCCTGCAGTGACAGCCCTGGAAACACCATATATTTT.

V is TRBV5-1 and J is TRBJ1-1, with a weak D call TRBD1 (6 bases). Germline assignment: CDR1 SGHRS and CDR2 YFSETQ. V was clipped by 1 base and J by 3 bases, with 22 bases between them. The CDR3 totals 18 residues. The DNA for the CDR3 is TGCGCCAGCAGCTTGAATGCATATCCCAGGGGCCAGGACACTGAAGCTTTCTTT. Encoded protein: CASSLNAYPRGQDTEAFF. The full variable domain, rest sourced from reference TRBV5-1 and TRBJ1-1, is KAGVTQTPRYLIKTRGQQVTLSCSPISGHRSVSWYQQTPGQGLQFLFEYFSETQRNKGNFPGRFSGRQFSNSRSEMNVSTLELGDSALYLCASSLNAYPRGQDTEAFFGQGTRLTVV.

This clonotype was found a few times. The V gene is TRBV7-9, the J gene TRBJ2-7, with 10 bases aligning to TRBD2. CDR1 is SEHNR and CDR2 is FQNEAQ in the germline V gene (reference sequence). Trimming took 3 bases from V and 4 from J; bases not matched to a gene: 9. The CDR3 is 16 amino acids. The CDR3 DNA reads TGTGCCAGCAGCTTCTCTCTAGCGGGAGTAATGTACGAGCAGTACTTC. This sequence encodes CASSFSLAGVMYEQYF.

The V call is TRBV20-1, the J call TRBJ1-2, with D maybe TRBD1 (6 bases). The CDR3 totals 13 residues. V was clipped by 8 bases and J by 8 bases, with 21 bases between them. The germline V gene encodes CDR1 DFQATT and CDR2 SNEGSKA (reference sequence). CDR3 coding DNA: TGCAGTACTCCAACCTCGACAGGATACGGCTACACCTTC. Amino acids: CSTPTSTGYGYTF.

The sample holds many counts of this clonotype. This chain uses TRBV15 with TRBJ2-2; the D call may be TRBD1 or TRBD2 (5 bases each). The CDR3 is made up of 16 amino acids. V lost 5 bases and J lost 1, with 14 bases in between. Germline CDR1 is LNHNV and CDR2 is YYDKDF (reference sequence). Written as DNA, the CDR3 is TGTGCCACCAGCGGCCCCGGGACGGGGAACACCGGGGAGCTGTTTTTT. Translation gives CATSGPGTGNTGELFF.

CDR3 bases: TGTGCCAGCAGACCCCCGGCAGGCTCAGGTGGGGCCAACGTCCTGACTTTC. Translation gives CASRPPAGSGGANVLTF. The V call is TRBV6-5, the J call TRBJ2-6, with no clear D. V was shortened by 6 bases and J by 3 bases, with 18 bases between the two germline ends. CDR1 MNHEY and CDR2 SVGAGI come from the germline V gene. CDR3 length: 17 residues.

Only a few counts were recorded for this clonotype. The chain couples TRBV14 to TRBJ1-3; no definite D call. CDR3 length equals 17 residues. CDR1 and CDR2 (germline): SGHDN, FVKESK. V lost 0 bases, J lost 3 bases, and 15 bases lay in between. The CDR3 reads CASSQDVGRRGGNTIYF. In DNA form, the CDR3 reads TGTGCCAGCAGCCAAGATGTCGGCAGGAGAGGTGGAAACACCATATATTTT. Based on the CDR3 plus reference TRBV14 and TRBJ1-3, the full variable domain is EAGVTQFPSHSVIEKGQTVTLRCDPISGHDNLYWYRRVMGKEIKFLLHFVKESKQDESGMPNNRFLAERTGGTYSTLKVQPAELEDSGVYFCASSQDVGRRGGNTIYFGEGSWLTVV.

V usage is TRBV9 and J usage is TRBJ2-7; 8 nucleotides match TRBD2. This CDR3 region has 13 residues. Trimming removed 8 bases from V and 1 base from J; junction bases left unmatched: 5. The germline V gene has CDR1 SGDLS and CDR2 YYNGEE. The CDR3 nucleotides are TGTGCCAGTGCTAGCGGGCCTTCCTACGAGCAGTACTTC. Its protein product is CASASGPSYEQYF.

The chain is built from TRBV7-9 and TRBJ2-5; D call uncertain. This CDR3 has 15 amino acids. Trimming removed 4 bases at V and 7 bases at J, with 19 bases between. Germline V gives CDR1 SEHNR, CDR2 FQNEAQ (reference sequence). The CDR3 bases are TGTGCCAGCAGCTCTTCGAACCAAACATTCGGGACCCAGTACTTC. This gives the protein CASSSSNQTFGTQYF.

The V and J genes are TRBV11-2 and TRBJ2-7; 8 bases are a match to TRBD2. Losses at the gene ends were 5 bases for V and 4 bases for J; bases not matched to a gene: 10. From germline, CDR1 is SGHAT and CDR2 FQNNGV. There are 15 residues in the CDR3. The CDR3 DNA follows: TGTGCCAGCAGCCAAGATAGCGGGGTTACTTACGAGCAGTACTTC. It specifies CASSQDSGVTYEQYF.

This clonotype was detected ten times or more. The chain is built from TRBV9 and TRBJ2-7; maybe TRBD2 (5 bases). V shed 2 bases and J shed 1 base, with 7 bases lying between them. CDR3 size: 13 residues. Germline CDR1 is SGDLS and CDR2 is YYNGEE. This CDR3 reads CASSVSGSYEQYF. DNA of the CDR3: TGTGCCAGCAGCGTGTCGGGGTCCTACGAGCAGTACTTC.